This T cell receptor beta chain emerged from a study of cytomegalovirus exposure and HLA in healthy donors. General study findings and limits: Segments of the TCR beta V type were, in most cases, productive about 90% or about 30% of the time in an earlier analysis.

Primers included in the PCR were 60 Vbeta and 13 Jbeta primers. Using immunoSEQ multiplex PCR, the repertoire was profiled, and TCRdb retains in-frame clones only, with some absent. The repertoire holds 170,000 or so clones, with approximately 84% as singletons. Trimming pared 1 base from V and 4 bases from J, leaving 10 bases between. Per germline, CDR1 LGHNA and CDR2 YNFKEQ. The CDR3 is made up of 14 amino acids. On this clone itself: The antigen is unknown.

Nominally healthy donors provided the samples, though records likely missed some immune exposures. The rearrangement uses TRBV4-2 and TRBJ1-1; perhaps TRBD1 as D (5 bases). This clonotype was obtained from a girl aged 10 to 17 in good health and CMV-seropositive. Sample: PBMCs. The CDR3 DNA follows: TGTGCCAGCAGCCAAGCGGAGGGGAGCACTGAAGCTTTCTTT. Amino acids: CASSQAEGSTEAFF.